These 28 T cell receptor beta chains share one sample of origin, sequenced in a study of blood T cell repertoires in COVID-19. Method: immunoSEQ multiplex PCR; TCRdb's copy keeps in-frame clones and lacks some. The repertoire has some 150,000 clones, over 70% of them found once; the top ten carry 35% to 50%. Sequenced sample: peripheral blood. All receptors derive from a human donor in a cohort sampled during active COVID-19.

The chain combines TRBV7-3 with TRBJ2-3; D unclear. V was pared by 4 bases and J by 2 bases, with 7 bases between. This CDR3 has 13 amino acids. The germline V gene has CDR1 SGHTA and CDR2 FQGTGA. The CDR3 protein is CASSSPHTDTQYF. Written as DNA, the CDR3 is TGTGCCAGCAGCTCCCCCCACACAGATACGCAGTATTTT.

V usage is TRBV9 and J usage is TRBJ1-3; D gene uncertain. Trimming stripped 2 bases from V and 3 bases from J, with 6 bases between. This CDR3 has 13 residues. CDR1 is SGDLS, CDR2 YYNGEE, per germline. CDR3 amino acids: CASSVTNGNTIYF. The CDR3 DNA reads TGTGCCAGCAGCGTCACAAATGGAAACACCATATATTTT. Using reference TRBV9 and TRBJ1-3 for the parts outside the CDR3, the full variable domain is DSGVTQTPKHLITATGQRVTLRCSPRSGDLSVYWYQQSLDQGLQFLIQYYNGEERAKGNILERFSAQQFPDLHSELNLSSLELGDSALYFCASSVTNGNTIYFGEGSWLTVV.

The chain combines TRBV11-2 with TRBJ1-2; D perhaps matches TRBD1 (6 bases). The CDR3 has 16 amino acids. With 0 bases removed from V and 8 bases from J, the gap between germline ends came to 19 bases. The germline gives CDR1 SGHAT, CDR2 FQNNGV. The DNA of the CDR3 is TGTGCCAGCAGCTTAGAGCGCGCCAGGGGTGCCTCGGGCTACACCTTC. It translates to CASSLERARGASGYTF. Combining the CDR3 with reference TRBV11-2 and TRBJ1-2 gives the whole variable domain EAGVAQSPRYKIIEKRQSVAFWCNPISGHATLYWYQQILGQGPKLLIQFQNNGVVDDSQLPKDRFSAERLKGVDSTLKIQPAKLEDSAVYLCASSLERARGASGYTFGSGTRLTVV.

The CDR3 loop reads CASSLGGSGQPQHF. CDR3 in DNA: TGTGCCAGCAGTTTAGGGGGGTCGGGCCAGCCCCAGCATTTT. This chain connects TRBV27 to TRBJ1-5; the D gene is possibly TRBD1 (5 bases). Trimming stripped 2 bases from V and 7 bases from J, with 12 bases between. The CDR3 totals 14 residues. Per germline, CDR1 MNHEY and CDR2 SMNVEV (reference sequence).

Regarding this clone: The junction differs from germline at one of its ends, possibly a read error. J is TRBJ1-2 and V is TRBV9, with 7 positions matching TRBD1. This CDR3 has 12 residues. The V gene's germline CDR1 is SGDLS and CDR2 YYNGEE. The chain's CDR3 is CASSVITDRIIF. Here the CDR3 DNA reads TGTGCCAGCAGCGTAATAACGGACAGGATAATCTTC.

This chain joins TRBV7-2 and TRBJ2-5, with 9 bases fitting TRBD2. The germline V gene has CDR1 SGHTA and CDR2 FQGNSA. V trimming: 0 bases; J trimming: 5 bases; junction bases outside the gene matches: 7. The CDR3 is made up of 16 amino acids. The CDR3 protein is CASSLAWREGWETQYF. CDR3 bases: TGTGCCAGCAGCTTAGCGTGGCGGGAGGGATGGGAGACCCAGTACTTC.

This chain uses TRBV19 with TRBJ2-1; the D gene is possibly TRBD1 (5 bases). The CDR3 is made up of 13 amino acids. Looked up from germline, CDR1 is LNHDA and CDR2 is SQIVND (reference sequence). The V end was cut by 4 bases, the J end by 8 bases, with 12 bases between. The CDR3 loop reads CASSTRPRDEQFF. Written as DNA, the CDR3 is TGTGCCAGTAGTACCCGTCCCAGGGATGAGCAGTTCTTC.

The J gene is TRBJ1-2, the V gene TRBV5-5; TRBD1 aligns across 7 bases. V shed 5 bases and J 3 bases; nucleotides not matched to a gene: 10. Germline V lookup: CDR1 SGHKS, CDR2 YYEKEE (reference sequence). The CDR3 is 15 amino acids. The CDR3 sequence: CASSLTAGQYYGYTF. CDR3 nucleotide sequence: TGTGCCAGCAGTTTGACGGCGGGACAGTACTATGGCTACACCTTC.

The chain combines TRBV4-3 with TRBJ2-1, with a tentative D call TRBD2 (7 bases). The ends were cut back, 0 bases at V and 14 bases at J, with 20 bases in the middle. The CDR3 length is 15 residues. Germline CDR1 and CDR2: LGHNA and YSLEER. This CDR3 is CASSQDLGAGAREFF. The CDR3 region has the DNA TGCGCCAGCAGCCAAGATCTTGGGGCGGGGGCTAGGGAGTTCTTC.

With respect to this clone: Within the sample, other DNA sequences also encode this same CDR3. The rearrangement joins TRBV5-1 to TRBJ2-3, with TRBD1 matching over 9 bases. CDR1 is SGHRS and CDR2 is YFSETQ in the germline V gene. This CDR3 has 14 residues. With V trimmed by 3 bases and J by 2 bases, 1 base remained unmatched. The DNA of the CDR3 is TGCGCCAGCAGCTGGACAGGGGACACAGATACGCAGTATTTT. It codes for CASSWTGDTDTQYF.

This clone was found once. J is TRBJ2-1 and V is TRBV7-2; the match to TRBD2 covers 11 bases. The V segment lost 4 bases and the J segment 12 bases; nucleotides outside the gene matches: 8. The CDR3 loop spans 14 amino acids. Germline assignment: CDR1 SGHTA and CDR2 FQGNSA. The CDR3 loop is CASSSTSGATGQFF. The DNA of the CDR3 is TGTGCCAGCAGCTCGACTAGCGGGGCGACGGGGCAGTTCTTC.

This clone was counted once. The chain joins TRBV5-5 to TRBJ2-6, with D unresolved. The germline V gene encodes CDR1 SGHKS and CDR2 YYEKEE (reference sequence). The CDR3 has 14 residues. The germline V and J ends were trimmed by 4 bases and 0 bases, with 5 bases remaining between them. The chain's CDR3 is CASSLPSGANVLTF. The CDR3 nucleotides are TGTGCCAGCAGCCTTCCCTCTGGGGCCAACGTCCTGACTTTC.

The V and J genes are TRBV11-2 and TRBJ2-1; 10 bases line up with TRBD2. CDR3 length equals 18 residues. V lost 0 bases and J lost 4; bases outside the gene matches: 9. Looked up from germline, CDR1 is SGHAT and CDR2 is FQNNGV. The CDR3 region has the DNA TGTGCCAGCAGCTTAGATAGGGTTAGCGGGGGGTCATACAATGAGCAGTTCTTC. Translated, it gives CASSLDRVSGGSYNEQFF.

This clone came up a few times. This rearrangement joins TRBV7-6 to TRBJ1-1; D gene uncertain. Germline V CDR1 and CDR2: SGHVS, FNYEAQ. Trimming cost V 2 bases and J 4 bases, with 8 bases left between them. The CDR3 sequence is 13 residues long. This CDR3 is CASSLRYGTEAFF. CDR3 in DNA: TGTGCCAGCAGCTTACGCTATGGCACTGAAGCTTTCTTT.

V is TRBV6-2 or TRBV6-3 and J is TRBJ2-4, with a tentative D call TRBD2 (5 bases). The V gene lost 1 base and the J gene lost 0 bases, with 13 bases spanning the gap. This CDR3 has 17 residues. CDR1 and CDR2 from the germline V gene are MNHEY and SVGEGT. CDR3 sequence reads: CASSYYPSGKAKNIQYF. The CDR3 DNA sequence: TGTGCCAGCAGTTACTACCCGTCGGGGAAAGCCAAAAACATTCAGTACTTC.

This clone showed up just once. This chain connects TRBV11-3 to TRBJ2-5; 7 bases align to TRBD1. The J segment lost 2 bases and the V segment lost 4 bases, leaving 7 bases of the junction unmatched. There are 15 residues in the CDR3. In germline, CDR1 is SGHNT, CDR2 YENEEA. CDR3 sequence reads: CASSSRWDRQETQYF. CDR3 coding DNA: TGTGCCAGCAGCTCGCGCTGGGACAGACAAGAGACCCAGTACTTC.

V is TRBV3-1 (or the pseudogene TRBV3-2) and J is TRBJ2-5, with 10 positions matching TRBD1. With V trimmed by 4 bases and J by 4 bases, 3 bases remained unmatched. Looked up from germline, CDR1 is LGHDT and CDR2 is YNNKEL (reference sequence). The CDR3 is 14 residues long. DNA of the CDR3: TGTGCCAGCAGCCGGACAGGGGGGGGAGAGACCCAGTACTTC. It yields the protein CASSRTGGGETQYF.

V usage is TRBV11-2 and J usage is TRBJ2-2; 7 bases are shared with TRBD1. With V trimmed by 5 bases and J by 1 base, 10 bases remained unmatched. CDR1 and CDR2 (germline): SGHAT, FQNNGV. The CDR3 runs 17 residues. CDR3 loop: CASSRGQQSWNTGELFF. In DNA, the CDR3 is TGTGCCAGCAGCAGGGGACAGCAATCATGGAACACCGGGGAGCTGTTTTTT.

The chain recombines TRBV18 with TRBJ2-7; D possibly corresponds to TRBD1 (6 bases). Germline CDR1 and CDR2: KGHSH and LQKENI. This CDR3 region has 12 residues. Trimming stripped 6 bases from V and 6 bases from J, with 12 bases between. CDR3 nucleotides: TGTGCCAGCTCTCGAGACAGGTCCGAGCAGTACGTC. It codes for CASSRDRSEQYV.

The V gene is TRBV5-4, the J gene TRBJ2-7, with 14 bases that match TRBD2. The V gene end was trimmed by 3 bases and the J gene end by 6 bases; junction bases not matched to a gene: 5. The CDR3 covers 15 residues. Germline V lookup: CDR1 SGHNT, CDR2 YYREEE (reference sequence). CDR3: CASSYGTSGSSEQYV. In DNA, the CDR3 is TGTGCCAGCAGCTATGGGACTAGCGGGAGTTCCGAGCAGTACGTC.

This chain links TRBV5-1 with TRBJ1-1; 9 nucleotides line up with TRBD1. The CDR3 runs to 14 residues. Germline V lookup: CDR1 SGHRS, CDR2 YFSETQ. Losses at the gene ends were 4 bases for V and 6 bases for J; bases not matched to a gene: 7. CDR3 region: CASSERQGDAEAFF. As DNA, the CDR3 is TGCGCCAGCAGCGAGAGACAGGGGGACGCTGAAGCTTTCTTT.

This chain joins TRBV9 and TRBJ2-7; D gene ambiguous. This CDR3 is 17 amino acids long. The germline V gene encodes CDR1 SGDLS and CDR2 YYNGEE. Trimming cost V 0 bases and J 3 bases, with 19 bases left between them. CDR3 in amino acids: CASSVGGVGLAHYEQYV. The CDR3 DNA follows: TGTGCCAGCAGCGTAGGAGGCGTTGGGTTAGCCCACTACGAGCAGTACGTC.

The rearrangement joins TRBV3-1 (or the pseudogene TRBV3-2) to TRBJ1-4; possibly TRBD1 for D (5 bases). Trimming removed 4 bases from V and 4 bases from J, with 16 bases in between. The CDR3 contains 16 residues. Germline CDR1 LGHDT, CDR2 YNNKEL (reference sequence). The CDR3 DNA sequence: TGTGCCAGCAGCCCTCTAGGATCGGGGGATAATGAAAAACTGTTTTTT. This sequence encodes CASSPLGSGDNEKLFF.

Only one count was recorded for this clone. The chain has TRBV4-1 and TRBJ2-1, with 14 bases aligning to TRBD2. The V segment lost 6 bases and the J segment 6 bases; nucleotides outside the gene matches: 1. The germline gives CDR1 MGHRA, CDR2 YSYEKL. The CDR3 runs to 14 residues. The CDR3 region is CASRTSGGVNEQFF. The CDR3 bases are TGCGCCAGCAGGACTAGCGGGGGGGTCAATGAGCAGTTCTTC.

This sequence joins TRBV19 and TRBJ1-5; the D gene is possibly TRBD1 (6 bases). Trimming stripped 5 bases from V and 2 bases from J, with 13 bases between. Germline loops: CDR1 LNHDA, CDR2 SQIVND (reference sequence). The CDR3 runs 15 residues. The CDR3 nucleotides are TGTGCCAGTAGTCGAGACAGGTGGGGCAATCAGCCCCAGCATTTT. Encoded protein: CASSRDRWGNQPQHF.

The rearrangement joins TRBV27 to TRBJ1-5; 9 nucleotides match TRBD1. The germline gives CDR1 MNHEY, CDR2 SMNVEV (reference sequence). The ends lost 6 bases at V and 4 bases at J; junction bases unmatched: 7. This CDR3 spans 15 amino acids. The CDR3 DNA reads TGTGCCAGCAGGCGGGGGGACAGGGAGAATCAGCCCCAGCATTTT. Amino acids: CASRRGDRENQPQHF.

The rearrangement joins TRBV7-2 to TRBJ2-1; unclear D gene. The germline V and J ends were trimmed by 1 base and 5 bases, with 9 bases remaining between them. CDR1 is SGHTA and CDR2 is FQGNSA in the germline V gene. This CDR3 region has 14 residues. The CDR3 here is CASSLVLSDNEQFF. The CDR3 bases are TGTGCCAGCAGCTTAGTCTTGAGCGACAATGAGCAGTTCTTC.

The chain joins TRBV7-3 to TRBJ2-5, with 7 bases lining up with TRBD1. CDR1 is SGHTA and CDR2 is FQGTGA in the germline V gene. The V and J ends lost 5 bases and 2 bases, in that order; junction bases with no gene match: 2. CDR3 length equals 13 residues. CDR3 amino acids: CASSRDRQETQYF. The CDR3 DNA sequence: TGTGCCAGCAGCCGGGACAGACAAGAGACCCAGTACTTC.